One sample yielded the 26 T cell receptor beta chains listed below, sequenced in a study of vaccination and CD4 T cells after COVID-19. TCRdb passed the PCR reads through MiXCR, listing each CDR3 protein once. In the table there are tens of thousands of distinct CDR3 sequences, roughly 62% of which are singletons. Material: CD4+ T cells from blood, obtained before SARS-CoV-2 vaccination. All receptors come from a human donor who had recovered from COVID-19.

V is TRBV7-6 and J is TRBJ2-7; D gene ambiguous. Trimming took 5 bases from V and 0 from J, leaving 14 bases between them. The CDR3 has 15 residues. CDR1 SGHVS and CDR2 FNYEAQ come from the germline V gene. The CDR3 loop reads CASSLSELPSYEQYF. The CDR3 DNA reads as TGTGCCAGCAGCCTTAGTGAGCTGCCCTCCTACGAGCAGTACTTC.

This clonotype was seen a few times. The gene calls are TRBV7-9 and TRBJ2-7; 13 positions match TRBD2. Germline V gene lookup returns CDR1 SEHNR and CDR2 FQNEAQ (reference sequence). The CDR3 is 14 residues long. The trim removed 6 bases at V and 3 bases at J, leaving 2 bases unmatched. CDR3 protein: CASSRTSGSYEQYF. For the CDR3, the DNA is TGTGCCAGCAGTCGGACTAGCGGGAGCTACGAGCAGTACTTC.

The J gene is TRBJ2-5, the V gene TRBV6-1; 10 bases are a match to TRBD1. Germline lookup yields CDR1 MNHNS and CDR2 SASEGT. Unmatched junction bases numbered 11, after V lost 6 bases and J lost 10 bases. The CDR3 contains 14 residues. CDR3 loop: CASSGTGVIGFQYF. In nucleotides, the CDR3 is TGTGCCAGCAGCGGGACAGGGGTCATTGGTTTCCAGTACTTC.

The V gene is TRBV2, the J gene TRBJ2-7; D might be TRBD2 (5 bases). Per the germline V gene, CDR1 is SNHLY and CDR2 is FYNNEI. CDR3 length: 14 amino acids. V lost 8 bases and J lost 4, with 18 bases in between. CDR3 sequence reads: CASLLAVGVYEQYF. CDR3 coding DNA: TGTGCCAGCCTGCTTGCTGTCGGGGTATACGAGCAGTACTTC.

A few counts support this clonotype. The chain uses TRBV27 and TRBJ1-2, with unresolved D. V was shortened by 2 bases and J by 1 base, with 8 bases between the two germline ends. CDR1 is MNHEY and CDR2 is SMNVEV in the germline V gene (reference sequence). This CDR3 has 14 residues. The CDR3 is CASSLTALNYGYTF. The CDR3 DNA reads TGTGCCAGCAGTTTAACTGCTCTTAACTATGGCTACACCTTC.

The V and J genes are TRBV6-1 and TRBJ2-1; tentative D call: TRBD2 (5 bases). The CDR3 is 15 residues long. Trimming shortened V by 1 base and J by 6 bases, and 13 bases separated the two germline ends. Germline CDR1 is MNHNS and CDR2 is SASEGT. CDR3 region: CASSEVSTTGNEQFF. CDR3 coding DNA: TGTGCCAGCAGTGAAGTCTCGACTACCGGCAATGAGCAGTTCTTC.

The genes are TRBV7-3 and TRBJ2-3, with a weak D call TRBD1 (6 bases). This CDR3 is built from 15 residues. Trimming took 2 bases from V and 4 from J, leaving 13 bases between them. The germline CDR1 and CDR2 sequences are SGHTA and FQGTGA. Here the CDR3 DNA reads TGTGCCAGCAGCTTACAGGGGTCTGAGGCAGATACGCAGTATTTT. Encoded protein: CASSLQGSEADTQYF.

This sequence joins TRBV10-3 and TRBJ2-3; D is perhaps TRBD2 (5 bases). Trimming pared 0 bases from V and 2 bases from J, leaving 9 bases between. The CDR3 has 15 residues. The germline CDR1 and CDR2 sequences are ENHRY and SYGVKD. The CDR3 nucleotides are TGTGCCATCAGTGAGTCTGGAGGATCCACAGATACGCAGTATTTT. Encoded protein: CAISESGGSTDTQYF.

The V and J genes are TRBV20-1 and TRBJ2-2; 16 bases align to TRBD2. The germline V gene encodes CDR1 DFQATT and CDR2 SNEGSKA (reference sequence). V dropped 0 bases and J dropped 5; count of bases not matched to a gene: 9. The CDR3 extends over 19 amino acids. The CDR3 spells CSARDGTSGRASGTGELFF. For the CDR3, the DNA is TGCAGTGCTAGAGATGGGACTAGCGGGAGGGCGTCAGGTACCGGGGAGCTGTTTTTT.

This clonotype was counted a single time. The chain couples TRBV20-1 to TRBJ2-3; no clear D gene. The V gene lost 4 bases and the J gene lost 2 bases, with 4 bases spanning the gap. The CDR3 totals 11 residues. Germline V lookup: CDR1 DFQATT, CDR2 SNEGSKA (reference sequence). The CDR3 DNA follows: TGCAGTGCTAAGAACACAGATACGCAGTATTTT. This gives the protein CSAKNTDTQYF.

On this clonotype itself: One junction end disagrees with the germline gene, perhaps due to a read error. The gene calls are TRBV2 and TRBJ2-7, with D possibly being TRBD1 or TRBD2 (6 bases each). The CDR3 has 13 residues. Germline values: CDR1 SNHLY, CDR2 FYNNEI. The CDR3 sequence is CASNERGQRQQYF. The CDR3 region has the DNA TGTGCCAGCAATGAACGGGGGCAGAGACAACAGTACTTC. Based on the CDR3 plus reference TRBV2 and TRBJ2-7, the full variable domain is EPEVTQTPSHQVTQMGQEVILRCVPISNHLYFYWYRQILGQKVEFLVSFYNNEISEKSEIFDDQFSVERPDGSNFTLKIRSTKLEDSAMYFCASNERGQRQQYFGPGTRLTVT.

The chain has TRBV20-1 and TRBJ2-5, with D tentatively TRBD1 or TRBD2 (5 bases each). This CDR3 is built from 13 residues. The germline gives CDR1 DFQATT, CDR2 SNEGSKA (reference sequence). Trimming pared 3 bases from V and 2 bases from J, leaving 10 bases between. DNA for the CDR3: TGCAGTGCTAGTCAGGGACCTCAAGAGACCCAGTACTTC. Amino acid sequence: CSASQGPQETQYF.

The gene calls are TRBV20-1 and TRBJ2-7; D remains unclear. Trimming pared 4 bases from V and 2 bases from J, leaving 9 bases between. Germline V gene lookup returns CDR1 DFQATT and CDR2 SNEGSKA (reference sequence). This CDR3 is built from 12 residues. CDR3 sequence: CSAMAQPYEQYF. Here the CDR3 DNA reads TGCAGTGCTATGGCACAGCCCTACGAGCAGTACTTC.

This sequence joins TRBV12-3 or TRBV12-4 and TRBJ2-7; D gene ambiguous. Trimming removed 2 bases at V and 3 bases at J, with 5 bases between. The CDR3 covers 12 residues. CDR3 sequence: CASSLNGYEQYF. The CDR3, as DNA: TGTGCCAGCAGTTTAAACGGCTACGAGCAGTACTTC.

The chain couples TRBV7-9 to TRBJ1-5; D gene unclear. V was shortened by 5 bases and J by 1 base, with 9 bases between the two germline ends. The CDR3 is made up of 14 amino acids. CDR1 and CDR2 (germline): SEHNR, FQNEAQ (reference sequence). The CDR3 loop is CASSLGRSNQPQHF. The CDR3 DNA sequence: TGTGCCAGCAGCCTCGGCAGAAGCAATCAGCCCCAGCATTTT. Full variable domain (rest looked up from reference TRBV7-9 and TRBJ1-5): DTGVSQNPRHKITKRGQNVTFRCDPISEHNRLYWYRQTLGQGPEFLTYFQNEAQLEKSRLLSDRFSAERPKGSFSTLEIQRTEQGDSAMYLCASSLGRSNQPQHFGDGTRLSIL.

J is TRBJ1-6 and V is TRBV21-1. TRBV21-1 is given as a pseudogene. The CDR3 covers 14 residues. CDR3: CASSKWVRASPLHF. The CDR3 coding sequence is TGTGCCAGCAGCAAGTGGGTACGGGCTTCACCCCTCCACTTT.

This clonotype was seen only once. The CDR3 protein is CASSGGTEQYF. The CDR3 DNA is TGCGCCAGCAGTGGAGGGACAGAGCAGTACTTC. The rearrangement uses TRBV10-1 and TRBJ2-7; possible D gene TRBD1, 6 bases. V dropped 4 bases and J dropped 7 bases, with 8 bases sitting between them. Looked up from germline, CDR1 is WNHNN and CDR2 is SYGVQD (reference sequence). CDR3 length: 11 residues.

This clonotype was counted only a few times. The rearrangement joins TRBV19 to TRBJ1-6, with 7 bases that match TRBD1. V gave up 8 bases and J gave up 5 bases; unmatched junction bases: 9. This CDR3 comprises 15 residues. Germline V gives CDR1 LNHDA, CDR2 SQIVND (reference sequence). The CDR3 DNA follows: TGTGCCAGTGCCGCGTTGGGACAGCATAATTCACCCCTCCACTTT. Protein product: CASAALGQHNSPLHF.

J is TRBJ1-2 and V is TRBV6-1, with D unresolved. V was shortened by 5 bases and J by 8 bases, with 12 bases between the two germline ends. Germline V gene lookup returns CDR1 MNHNS and CDR2 SASEGT. This CDR3 comprises 12 residues. The CDR3 DNA reads as TGTGCCAGCAGTAGTAACGGGAAGGGCTACACCTTC. Translating it yields CASSSNGKGYTF.

The chain combines TRBV19 with TRBJ1-4; 7 bases are a match to TRBD1. Germline loops: CDR1 LNHDA, CDR2 SQIVND (reference sequence). The CDR3 covers 14 residues. The J segment lost 6 bases and the V segment lost 7 bases, leaving 8 bases of the junction unmatched. CDR3 DNA sequence: TGTGCCAGTACCCCCACAGGGGATTATGAAAAACTGTTTTTT. Translating it yields CASTPTGDYEKLFF.

The genes are TRBV4-3 and TRBJ2-3; D is tentatively TRBD1 or TRBD2 (5 bases each). This CDR3 contains 15 residues. Trimming removed 3 bases from V and 1 base from J, with 11 bases in between. Germline V gives CDR1 LGHNA, CDR2 YSLEER. CDR3 DNA sequence: TGCGCCAGCAGCCAGGGGGACCCGCGCACAGATACGCAGTATTTT. Protein product: CASSQGDPRTDTQYF.

This chain links TRBV20-1 with TRBJ2-5; D not resolved. The germline V gene encodes CDR1 DFQATT and CDR2 SNEGSKA (reference sequence). The V end was cut by 8 bases, the J end by 3 bases, with 16 bases between. CDR3 length equals 13 residues. For the CDR3, the DNA is TGCAGTTCGGTGTTGGGCGCTAAAGAGACCCAGTACTTC. It yields the protein CSSVLGAKETQYF.

The J gene is TRBJ1-5, the V gene TRBV6-2 or TRBV6-3; D gene uncertain. CDR3 length: 16 amino acids. V lost 7 bases and J lost 0, with 16 bases in between. The germline gives CDR1 MNHEY, CDR2 SVGEGT. This CDR3 reads CASTSYGYYSNQPQHF. The CDR3 DNA reads TGTGCCAGCACCTCCTACGGCTATTATAGCAATCAGCCCCAGCATTTT.

This chain joins TRBV6-1 and TRBJ2-2; possibly TRBD2 for D (6 bases). Trimming removed 7 bases from V and 5 bases from J, with 17 bases in between. Germline V lookup: CDR1 MNHNS, CDR2 SASEGT. The CDR3 runs 15 residues. The CDR3 is CASKGGVMGTGELFF. CDR3 bases: TGTGCCAGCAAAGGAGGGGTGATGGGAACCGGGGAGCTGTTTTTT.

The chain is built from TRBV12-3 or TRBV12-4 and TRBJ1-1; D ambiguous. V lost 6 bases and J 1 base, leaving 9 bases between the germline ends. This CDR3 has 13 residues. CDR3 sequence reads: CASRAAGNTEAFF. As DNA, the CDR3 is TGTGCCAGCAGGGCGGCAGGGAACACTGAAGCTTTCTTT.

As regards this clonotype: The junction does not match germline at one end; this may be a read error. The chain uses TRBV20-1 and TRBJ2-3; TRBD2 agrees at 8 bases. The CDR3 runs to 16 residues. Germline V lookup: CDR1 DFQATT, CDR2 SNEGSKA (reference sequence). The CDR3 region is CNATPIGSGSGNTQYF. CDR3 bases: TGCAATGCTACCCCGATAGGAAGCGGGAGCGGTAATACGCAGTATTTT.